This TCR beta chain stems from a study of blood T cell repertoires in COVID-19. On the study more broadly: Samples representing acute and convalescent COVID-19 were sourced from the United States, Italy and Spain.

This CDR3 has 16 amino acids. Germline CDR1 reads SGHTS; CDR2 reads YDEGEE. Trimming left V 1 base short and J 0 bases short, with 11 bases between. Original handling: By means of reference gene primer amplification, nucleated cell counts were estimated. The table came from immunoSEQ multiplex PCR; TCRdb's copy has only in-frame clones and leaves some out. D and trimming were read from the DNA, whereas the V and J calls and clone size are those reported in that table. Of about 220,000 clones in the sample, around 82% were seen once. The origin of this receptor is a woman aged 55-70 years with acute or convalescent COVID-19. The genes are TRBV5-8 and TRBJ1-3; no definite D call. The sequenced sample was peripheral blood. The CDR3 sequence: CASSLNLLRSGNTIYF. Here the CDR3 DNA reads TGTGCCAGCAGCTTGAATCTACTCCGCTCTGGAAACACCATATATTTT.